The following is a T cell receptor beta chain sequence with its context. What it binds is not known. The record originates from a study of CD8 T cells in ankylosing spondylitis. Study results and limitations: What appeared characteristic of ankylosing spondylitis blood was a TCR beta motif of eight highly homologous variants. Enrichment of disease-linked clones was reportedly significant in matched ankylosing spondylitis synovial fluid.

CDR3 size: 14 residues. The V end lost 6 bases, the J end lost 7 bases, and 13 bases lay between the germline ends. TCRdb redid the calling of the 5' RACE reads with MiXCR, one entry per CDR3 protein. Among roughly 670,000 distinct CDR3 sequences, 15% to 20% were seen once, and the ten largest hold around a fifth. The specimen was blood, either unsorted or a sorted T cell fraction (not recorded which). This sequence was found in a male donor with ankylosing spondylitis. The V call is TRBV12-3 or TRBV12-4, the J call TRBJ1-6, with a possible D match to TRBD1 (5 bases). The CDR3 protein is CASSRPGRNSPLHF. The CDR3 DNA reads TGTGCCAGCAGCCGGCCGGGACGGAATTCACCCCTCCACTTT.